These 28 T cell receptor beta chains share one sample of origin, sequenced in a study of blood T cell repertoires in COVID-19. Assay: immunoSEQ multiplex PCR; the TCRdb copy retains only in-frame clones and omits some. Of about 220,000 clones listed, 80% to 90% were seen once; the top ten hold under 2.5%. The sequencing sample was made of peripheral blood. The receptors originated from a man in his forties who had recovered from COVID-19.

As DNA, the CDR3 is TGTGCCAGCAGCCAGGTAGTTCGGAGCGGGAGGGAGTTGGATACGCAGTATTTT. Translated, it gives CASSQVVRSGRELDTQYF. V gene TRBV14 combines with J gene TRBJ2-3, with TRBD2 identical over 10 bases. V was pared by 3 bases and J by 6 bases, with 15 bases of the junction left unmatched. The CDR3 consists of 18 residues. Germline V gives CDR1 SGHDN, CDR2 FVKESK.

V usage is TRBV29-1 and J usage is TRBJ2-5, with D perhaps matching TRBD2 (5 bases). CDR3 length: 13 residues. Germline-derived CDR1 and CDR2 are SQVTM and ANQGSEA. Trimming took off 4 bases at V and 5 bases at J, with 14 bases between the two ends. CDR3 nucleotide sequence: TGCAGCGTTGTCAGGTCGATAGCGGAGACCCAGTACTTC. Protein sequence: CSVVRSIAETQYF.

This clone came up a few times. Other DNA sequences of this sample code for an identical CDR3. The rearrangement joins TRBV19 to TRBJ1-1; no reliable D call. V was cut by 3 bases and J by 1 base, with 6 bases left in between. Germline V gene lookup returns CDR1 LNHDA and CDR2 SQIVND (reference sequence). The length of the CDR3 is 13 residues. CDR3 DNA sequence: TGTGCCAGTAGTATTGGGCCGAACACTGAAGCTTTCTTT. Translation gives CASSIGPNTEAFF.

This chain joins TRBV5-1 and TRBJ2-5; 10 positions agree with TRBD2. The CDR3 has 14 residues. CDR1 and CDR2 (germline): SGHRS, YFSETQ. Unmatched junction bases numbered 1, after V lost 2 bases and J lost 3 bases. CDR3 residues: CASSFLAGEETQYF. The CDR3 coding sequence is TGCGCCAGCAGCTTCCTAGCGGGAGAAGAGACCCAGTACTTC.

The V gene is TRBV7-2, the J gene TRBJ1-2, with a possible D match to TRBD1 (5 bases). Germline-derived CDR1 and CDR2 are SGHTA and FQGNSA. V was clipped by 2 bases and J by 12 bases, with 13 bases between them. This CDR3 contains 12 residues. The chain's CDR3 is CASSLQGTRNTF. CDR3 nucleotide sequence: TGTGCCAGCAGCTTACAGGGAACCCGGAACACCTTC.

The rearrangement joins TRBV10-1 to TRBJ2-3; 9 nucleotides match TRBD2. From germline, CDR1 is WNHNN and CDR2 SYGVQD (reference sequence). The J segment lost 2 bases and the V segment lost 5 bases, leaving 14 bases of the junction unmatched. This CDR3 contains 18 residues. The DNA of the CDR3 is TGCGCCAGCAGTCAACAAAAAGGGACTAGCAGGAACACAGATACGCAGTATTTT. It yields the protein CASSQQKGTSRNTDTQYF.

The genes are TRBV9 and TRBJ2-7; 8 nucleotides agree with TRBD1. Germline loops: CDR1 SGDLS, CDR2 YYNGEE. V shed 4 bases and J 2 bases; nucleotides not matched to a gene: 8. This CDR3 has 15 amino acids. CDR3 coding DNA: TGTGCCAGCAGCACTGGACAGGGTCCCCCCTACGAGCAGTACTTC. This gives the protein CASSTGQGPPYEQYF.

V usage is TRBV5-6 and J usage is TRBJ2-3; possibly TRBD2 for D (5 bases). The CDR3 totals 14 residues. Germline CDR1 SGHDT, CDR2 YYEEEE. V shed 4 bases and J shed 4 bases, with 13 bases lying between them. CDR3 DNA: TGTGCCAGCAGCGGAGGACTCTTGGCAGATACGCAGTATTTT. Protein: CASSGGLLADTQYF.

This chain connects TRBV27 to TRBJ2-7; 8 positions match TRBD1. CDR3 length equals 13 residues. Per the germline V gene, CDR1 is MNHEY and CDR2 is SMNVEV (reference sequence). The trim removed 6 bases at V and 5 bases at J, leaving 6 bases unmatched. CDR3 sequence (DNA): TGTGCCAGCAGCTGGACAGGGAACCACGAGCAGTACTTC. Residues: CASSWTGNHEQYF.

The chain combines TRBV5-3 with TRBJ2-7; weak D call: TRBD1 (6 bases). TRBV5-3 has ORF status, its function being uncertain. CDR3 size: 19 residues. V lost 4 bases and J 4 bases, leaving 30 bases between the germline ends. The CDR3 reads CARSQQPQNLPGHSYEQYF. The CDR3 nucleotides read TGTGCCAGAAGCCAACAACCCCAGAACTTACCGGGACACAGTTACGAGCAGTACTTC.

This clone showed up just once. The V and J genes are TRBV12-5 and TRBJ1-6, with D hard to call. Germline CDR1 and CDR2: LGHNT and FRNRAP. V was cut by 3 bases and J by 0 bases, with 6 bases left in between. The CDR3 spans 15 residues. The CDR3: CASGLHSSYNSPLHF. The CDR3 region has the DNA TGTGCTAGTGGTTTACACAGCTCCTATAATTCACCCCTCCACTTT. The variable domain in full, with the rest retrieved from reference TRBV12-5 and TRBJ1-6, is DARVTQTPRHKVTEMGQEVTMRCQPILGHNTVFWYRQTMMQGLELLAYFRNRAPLDDSGMPKDRFSAEMPDATLATLKIQPSEPRDSAVYFCASGLHSSYNSPLHFGNGTRLTVT.

CDR3 in amino acids: CASSDDSRIYEQYF. DNA for the CDR3: TGTGCCAGCAGTGACGACAGTCGGATCTACGAGCAGTACTTC. The genes are TRBV6-1 and TRBJ2-7; tentatively, D is TRBD1 (5 bases). Germline V lookup: CDR1 MNHNS, CDR2 SASEGT. Trimming cost V 3 bases and J 3 bases, with 12 bases left between them. CDR3 length: 14 amino acids.

This clone was seen more than once but under ten times. The chain carries TRBV11-2 and TRBJ1-1; possible D gene TRBD1, 5 bases. Trimming removed 4 bases at V and 0 bases at J, with 12 bases between. The V gene's germline CDR1 is SGHAT and CDR2 FQNNGV. The CDR3 consists of 15 residues. CDR3 loop: CASSSPLRVNTEAFF. CDR3 DNA: TGTGCCAGCAGCTCCCCGCTCAGGGTGAACACTGAAGCTTTCTTT.

The rearrangement links TRBV5-6 to TRBJ1-1; perhaps TRBD1 as D (5 bases). V was shortened by 4 bases and J by 3 bases, with 16 bases between the two germline ends. The CDR3 covers 15 residues. In germline, CDR1 is SGHDT, CDR2 YYEEEE. In DNA, the CDR3 is TGTGCCAGCAGCCCTAAGACATTAGGGGACACTGAAGCTTTCTTT. This codes for CASSPKTLGDTEAFF.

This chain uses TRBV3-1 (or the pseudogene TRBV3-2) with TRBJ1-2; D not resolved. This CDR3 is 12 amino acids long. V lost 4 bases and J 2 bases, leaving 5 bases between the germline ends. The germline V gene encodes CDR1 LGHDT and CDR2 YNNKEL (reference sequence). In DNA, the CDR3 is TGTGCCAGCAGCCCCGGGAACTATGGCTACACCTTC. It codes for CASSPGNYGYTF.

V usage is TRBV5-4 and J usage is TRBJ1-5; no definite D call. There are 14 residues in the CDR3. The V gene's germline CDR1 is SGHNT and CDR2 YYREEE (reference sequence). Trimming removed 0 bases from V and 6 bases from J, with 10 bases in between. CDR3: CASSLDPSGQPQHF. The CDR3 DNA sequence: TGTGCCAGCAGCTTGGACCCCTCGGGTCAGCCCCAGCATTTT.

V gene TRBV19 combines with J gene TRBJ2-3, with 10 nucleotides matching TRBD2. Germline CDR1 and CDR2: LNHDA and SQIVND (reference sequence). V gave up 4 bases and J gave up 5 bases; unmatched junction bases: 3. The CDR3 is made up of 14 amino acids. The DNA for the CDR3 is TGTGCCAGTAGTAGAGCGGGGGGGGTAGATACGCAGTATTTT. This sequence encodes CASSRAGGVDTQYF.

J is TRBJ2-2 and V is TRBV5-1, with D maybe TRBD2 (6 bases). V was trimmed by 4 bases and J by 4 bases, leaving 14 bases between them. The CDR3 has 15 amino acids. The germline V gene encodes CDR1 SGHRS and CDR2 YFSETQ. This CDR3 reads CASSPGTFGTGELFF. Written as DNA, the CDR3 is TGCGCCAGCAGCCCAGGGACTTTTGGCACCGGGGAGCTGTTTTTT.

The CDR3 bases are TGTGCCAGCAGTTACTCGATTAACGGTGAAAAACTGTTTTTT. Translating gives CASSYSINGEKLFF. The J gene is TRBJ1-4, the V gene TRBV6-5; D not resolved. Germline V gene data show CDR1 as MNHEY and CDR2 as SVGAGI. This CDR3 region has 14 residues. Deletions cut 0 bases from V and 7 bases from J, with 9 bases between.

The gene calls are TRBV29-1 and TRBJ1-2; no definite D call. Per germline, CDR1 SQVTM and CDR2 ANQGSEA. CDR3 size: 16 residues. V lost 0 bases, J lost 0 bases, and 14 bases lay in between. As DNA, the CDR3 is TGCAGCGTTGAAGATCGAGGGCGGGGAGCTAACTATGGCTACACCTTC. It is translated as CSVEDRGRGANYGYTF.

The chain combines TRBV25-1 with TRBJ1-2, with 10 bases aligning to TRBD1. The CDR3 runs 15 residues. Germline trimming cut 3 bases from V and 6 bases from J; bases unmatched to any gene: 7. CDR1 is MGHDK, CDR2 SYGVNS, per germline. The CDR3 here is CASSDSGTGVNGYTF. Written as DNA, the CDR3 is TGTGCCAGCAGTGATTCCGGGACAGGGGTAAATGGCTACACCTTC.

The chain uses TRBV24-1 and TRBJ2-1; 10 nucleotides match TRBD2. Germline V gene data show CDR1 as KGHDR and CDR2 as SFDVKD. V lost 4 bases and J lost 6; bases outside the gene matches: 5. The CDR3 runs 15 residues. As DNA, the CDR3 is TGTGCCACCAGTGAACCTAGCGGGGGCCTCAATGAGCAGTTCTTC. Amino acids: CATSEPSGGLNEQFF.

The chain has TRBV30 and TRBJ2-7, with 9 bases matching TRBD1. V lost 1 base to trimming and J lost 3 bases; unmatched junction nucleotides: 16. CDR3 length: 18 amino acids. CDR1 and CDR2 from the germline V gene are GTSNPN and SVGIG (reference sequence). CDR3 sequence (DNA): TGTGCCTGGAGTGCCCGGCCGGGACAGGGATCGGCCGTCTACGAGCAGTACTTC. Its protein is CAWSARPGQGSAVYEQYF.

The gene calls are TRBV11-2 and TRBJ2-1; 10 bases agree with TRBD1. This CDR3 spans 18 amino acids. Germline V gene sequence: CDR1 SGHAT, CDR2 FQNNGV. V dropped 1 base and J dropped 6; count of bases not matched to a gene: 12. CDR3: CASSLVYIGTGVTNEQFF. The CDR3 nucleotides are TGTGCCAGCAGCTTAGTATATATCGGGACAGGGGTAACCAATGAGCAGTTCTTC.

The chain employs TRBV9 and TRBJ2-3; D possibly corresponds to TRBD1 (5 bases). Germline CDR1 SGDLS, CDR2 YYNGEE. The CDR3 is 16 amino acids. The V and J ends lost 4 bases and 2 bases respectively, with 17 bases between them. CDR3: CASSRRIQGITDTQYF. In DNA, the CDR3 is TGTGCCAGCAGCCGACGGATCCAGGGCATCACAGATACGCAGTATTTT.

V and J are TRBV6-1 and TRBJ1-5, with 10 bases matching TRBD1. CDR1 and CDR2 from the germline V gene are MNHNS and SASEGT. V was clipped by 4 bases and J by 2 bases; unmatched bases: 11. The CDR3 extends over 18 amino acids. CDR3 nucleotide sequence: TGTGCCAGCAGTGCCCGGGACAGGGGTAAGATTGGCAATCAGCCCCAGCATTTT. Its protein product is CASSARDRGKIGNQPQHF.

V gene TRBV7-6 combines with J gene TRBJ1-6; D gene uncertain. Germline CDR1 and CDR2: SGHVS and FNYEAQ. This CDR3 spans 16 amino acids. Trimming removed 5 bases from V and 1 base from J, with 12 bases in between. CDR3 sequence (DNA): TGTGCCAGCAGCGAGACCTCTAGGTCCTATAATTCACCCCTCCACTTT. Protein product: CASSETSRSYNSPLHF.

The rearrangement links TRBV11-2 to TRBJ1-1, with unresolved D. The V end lost 4 bases, the J end lost 4 bases, and 7 bases lay between the germline ends. Per the germline V gene, CDR1 is SGHAT and CDR2 is FQNNGV. The CDR3 contains 12 residues. The CDR3 bases are TGTGCCAGCAGCTCCGGGGTCACTGAAGCTTTCTTT. Its protein is CASSSGVTEAFF.